This T cell receptor beta chain is drawn from a study of shared clonotypes between healthy human individuals. This table comes from immunoSEQ multiplex PCR, and its TCRdb copy is limited to in-frame clones, with some not included. Here the sample spans some 2,400,000 clones, under 97% being singletons. The CDR3 has 14 residues. Germline CDR1 and CDR2: ENHRY and SYGVKD. V was cut by 3 bases and J by 5 bases, with 10 bases left in between. This chain joins TRBV10-3 and TRBJ2-2; D gene ambiguous. The receptor was isolated from a man younger than 35 in good health. The specimen was naive CD4+ T cells sorted from blood. The subset is: CD45RA+ positively selected. The CDR3 nucleotides are TGTGCCATCAGTGACTGGTCACAGACCGGGGAGCTGTTTTTT. This gives the protein CAISDWSQTGELFF.